This T cell receptor (beta chain) comes out of a study of blood T cell repertoires in COVID-19. In the study overall: COVID-19 samples from acute and convalescent phases originated in the United States, Italy and Spain. PBMCs, B-cell-depleted T cells, or T cells were the source of the cDNA or gDNA that made up the material.

In the original workflow: How many nucleated cells were present was estimated from reference gene primer amplification. The repertoire was sequenced with immunoSEQ multiplex PCR; TCRdb's copy has only in-frame clones and lacks some. Clone size and V and J calls were adopted from that table, with D and trimming inferred from the DNA. The profile covers 55,000 to 60,000 clones, with around 85% appearing a single time and approximately 19% taken by the ten largest. Germline CDR1 is LGHDT and CDR2 is YNNKEL (reference sequence). The CDR3 contains 15 residues. J was trimmed by 1 base and V by 4 bases; bases with no gene match: 5.

The sequence came from a man between 65 and 85 years old with active COVID-19. The chain couples TRBV3-1 (or the pseudogene TRBV3-2) to TRBJ2-3; 7 bases align to TRBD2. Source material: peripheral blood. The CDR3 DNA reads TGTGCCAGCAGCCTACTAGCGTATGGCACAGATACGCAGTATTTT. Amino acids: CASSLLAYGTDTQYF.